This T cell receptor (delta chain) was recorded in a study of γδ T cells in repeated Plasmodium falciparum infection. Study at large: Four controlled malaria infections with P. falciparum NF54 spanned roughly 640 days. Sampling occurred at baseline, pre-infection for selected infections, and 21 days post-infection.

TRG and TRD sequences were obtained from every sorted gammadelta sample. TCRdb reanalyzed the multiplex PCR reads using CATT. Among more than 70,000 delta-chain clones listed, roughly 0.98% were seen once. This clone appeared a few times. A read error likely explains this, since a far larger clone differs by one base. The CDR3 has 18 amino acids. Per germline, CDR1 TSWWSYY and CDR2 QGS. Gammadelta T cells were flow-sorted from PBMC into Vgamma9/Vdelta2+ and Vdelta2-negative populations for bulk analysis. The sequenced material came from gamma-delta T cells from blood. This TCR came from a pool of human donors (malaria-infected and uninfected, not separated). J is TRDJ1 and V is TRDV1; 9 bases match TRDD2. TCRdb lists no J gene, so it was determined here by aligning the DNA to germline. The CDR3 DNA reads TGTGCTCTTGGAGAACTTGACCCCTTCCTACGGCACACCGATAAACTCATCTTT. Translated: CALGELDPFLRHTDKLIF.